This T cell receptor (beta chain) was retrieved from a study of cytomegalovirus exposure and HLA in healthy donors. For this clone: The junction shows a germline mismatch at one end, possibly a read error.

The PCR used 60 Vbeta and 13 Jbeta primers. Generated by immunoSEQ multiplex PCR, the TCRdb table keeps only in-frame clones and is missing some. This sample has 150,000 to 200,000 clones, with 80% found just once. The clonotype was recovered from a man younger than 45 in good health and CMV-seronegative. Sample: PBMCs.

CDR3 residues: CASSELGTGSNF. The CDR3 DNA reads as TGTGCCAGCAGTGAATTGGGGACAGGGTCCAACTTC. The V call is TRBV2, the J call TRBJ2-7, with 9 bases lining up with TRBD1. Germline CDR1 reads SNHLY; CDR2 reads FYNNEI. The CDR3 consists of 12 residues.